These 3 T cell receptor beta chains originate from one sample sequenced in a study of blood T cell repertoires in COVID-19. Sequencing used immunoSEQ multiplex PCR; TCRdb keeps in-frame clones, though not all of them. The sample holds about 230,000 clones, about 83% seen once. The sequenced sample consisted of peripheral blood. The receptors stem from a woman in her forties or fifties with acute or convalescent COVID-19.

CDR3 coding DNA: TGTGCCAGCAGAGCGACAGGGGTCTCTGGAAACACCATATATTTT. This sequence encodes CASRATGVSGNTIYF. The V and J genes are TRBV2 and TRBJ1-3, with 8 bases aligning to TRBD1. The J segment lost 0 bases and the V segment lost 6 bases, leaving 4 bases of the junction unmatched. The length of the CDR3 is 15 residues. CDR1 and CDR2 (germline): SNHLY, FYNNEI.

The genes are TRBV6-5 and TRBJ1-1; no reliable D call. CDR1 and CDR2 from the germline V gene are MNHEY and SVGAGI. The length of the CDR3 is 15 residues. Trimming removed 3 bases at V and 4 bases at J, with 15 bases between. The CDR3 region is CASSYGPLGSTEAFF. In nucleotides, the CDR3 is TGTGCCAGCAGTTATGGGCCGTTAGGGAGCACTGAAGCTTTCTTT.

As to this clone: This same CDR3 is encoded by further DNA sequences in the sample. This chain joins TRBV5-6 and TRBJ2-7; 7 nucleotides line up with TRBD1. The CDR3 extends over 14 amino acids. Germline lookup yields CDR1 SGHDT and CDR2 YYEEEE. V lost 0 bases, J lost 2 bases, and 2 bases stayed unmatched. CDR3 in amino acids: CASSLGQGAYEQYF. The CDR3 DNA sequence: TGTGCCAGCAGCTTGGGACAGGGCGCCTACGAGCAGTACTTC.